This T cell receptor beta chain was profiled in a study of cytomegalovirus exposure and HLA in healthy donors. Both 60 Vbeta primers and 13 Jbeta primers went into the PCR. Generated by immunoSEQ multiplex PCR, the TCRdb table keeps only in-frame clones and is missing some. The data contain about 190,000 clones, around 85% of them singletons. CDR3 size: 16 residues. Germline-derived CDR1 and CDR2 are SGHRS and YFSETQ. V lost 5 bases, J lost 4 bases, and 6 bases stayed unmatched. There were likely unrecorded immune exposures, though donors were nominally healthy when sampled. A word on this clone: Its target is unknown.

Study observations and caveats: Investigators reported 164 TCR beta chains as tied to cytomegalovirus. With later analysis, a missense DCLRE1C variant became linked to TCR beta V- and J-gene trimming. The records held CMV serostatus as the only immune exposure information.

This receptor was obtained from a boy younger than 10 in good health and CMV-seronegative. The chain links TRBV5-1 to TRBJ2-3; 14 positions match TRBD2. Sequencing was carried out using PBMCs. The CDR3, as DNA: TGCGCCAGCAGGACTAGCGGGGGGGCTTTCCCAGATACGCAGTATTTT. Translated, it gives CASRTSGGAFPDTQYF.